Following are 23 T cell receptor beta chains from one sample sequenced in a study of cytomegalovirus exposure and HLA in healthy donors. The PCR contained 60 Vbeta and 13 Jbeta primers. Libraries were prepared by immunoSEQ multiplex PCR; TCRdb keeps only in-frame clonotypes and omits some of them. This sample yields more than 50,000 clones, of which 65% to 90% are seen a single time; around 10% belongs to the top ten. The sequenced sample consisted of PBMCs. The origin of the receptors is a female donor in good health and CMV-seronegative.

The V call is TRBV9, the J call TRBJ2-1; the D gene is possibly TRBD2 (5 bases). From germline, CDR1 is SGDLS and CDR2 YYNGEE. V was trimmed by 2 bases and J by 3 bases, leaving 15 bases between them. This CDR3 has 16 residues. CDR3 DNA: TGTGCCAGCAGCGTTGAGGGCTCCCTACTCTACAATGAGCAGTTCTTC. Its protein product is CASSVEGSLLYNEQFF.

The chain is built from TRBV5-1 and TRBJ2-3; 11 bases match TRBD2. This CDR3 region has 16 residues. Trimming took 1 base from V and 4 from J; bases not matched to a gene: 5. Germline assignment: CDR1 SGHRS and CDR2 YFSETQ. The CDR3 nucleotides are TGCGCCAGCAGCTTGAATAGCGGGGGGGCAGCAGATACGCAGTATTTT. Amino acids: CASSLNSGGAADTQYF.

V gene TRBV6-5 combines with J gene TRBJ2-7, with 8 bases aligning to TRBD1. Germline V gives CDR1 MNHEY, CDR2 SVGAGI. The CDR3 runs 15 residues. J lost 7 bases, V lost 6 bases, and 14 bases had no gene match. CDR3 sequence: CASSLSSGTGTEQYF. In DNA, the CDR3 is TGTGCCAGCAGCCTCTCTTCCGGGACAGGCACAGAGCAGTACTTC.

CDR3 coding DNA: TGTGCCAGCTCACCACCGAATTCAGGAACCTACGAGCAGTACTTC. The encoded protein is CASSPPNSGTYEQYF. This chain uses TRBV18 with TRBJ2-5; unclear D gene. The tail of the sequence fits TRBJ2-7 better, so the J call may be wrong. The CDR3 length is 15 residues. Germline CDR1 reads KGHSH; CDR2 reads LQKENI.

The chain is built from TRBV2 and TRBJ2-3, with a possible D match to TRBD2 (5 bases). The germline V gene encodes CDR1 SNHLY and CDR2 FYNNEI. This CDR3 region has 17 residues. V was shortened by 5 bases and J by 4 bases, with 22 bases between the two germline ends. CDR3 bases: TGTGCCAGCAGTCTCGGGCTAGCCTCAAGGATCCCAGATACGCAGTATTTT. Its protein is CASSLGLASRIPDTQYF.

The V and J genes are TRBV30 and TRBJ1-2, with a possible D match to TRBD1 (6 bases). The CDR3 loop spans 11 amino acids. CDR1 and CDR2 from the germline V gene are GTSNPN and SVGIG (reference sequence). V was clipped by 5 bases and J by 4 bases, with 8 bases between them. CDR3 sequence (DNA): TGTGCCTGGGTGGGGGCCTATGGCTACACCTTC. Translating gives CAWVGAYGYTF.

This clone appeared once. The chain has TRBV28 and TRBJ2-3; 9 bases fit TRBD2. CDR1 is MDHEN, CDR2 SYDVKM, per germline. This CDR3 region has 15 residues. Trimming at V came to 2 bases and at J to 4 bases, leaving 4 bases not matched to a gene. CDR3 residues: CASSLGTSLADTQYF. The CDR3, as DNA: TGTGCCAGCAGTTTAGGGACTAGCTTAGCAGATACGCAGTATTTT.

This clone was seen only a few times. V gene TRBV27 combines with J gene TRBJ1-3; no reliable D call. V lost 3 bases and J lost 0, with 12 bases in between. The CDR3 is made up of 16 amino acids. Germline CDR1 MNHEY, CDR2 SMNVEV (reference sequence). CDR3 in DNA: TGTGCCAGCAGTTTGCGGGTCCCTACCTCTGGAAACACCATATATTTT. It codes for CASSLRVPTSGNTIYF.

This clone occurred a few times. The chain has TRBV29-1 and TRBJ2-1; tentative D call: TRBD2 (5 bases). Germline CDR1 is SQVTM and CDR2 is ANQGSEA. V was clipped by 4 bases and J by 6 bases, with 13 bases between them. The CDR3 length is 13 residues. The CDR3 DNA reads TGCAGCGTTGGGCTGCTAGCTGGCAATGAGCAGTTCTTC. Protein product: CSVGLLAGNEQFF.

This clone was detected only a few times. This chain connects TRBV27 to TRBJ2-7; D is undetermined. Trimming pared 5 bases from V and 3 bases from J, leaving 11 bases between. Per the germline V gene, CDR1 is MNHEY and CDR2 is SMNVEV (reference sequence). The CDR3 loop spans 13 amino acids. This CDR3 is CASSTGLDYEQYF. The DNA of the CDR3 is TGTGCCAGCAGTACCGGGTTGGACTACGAGCAGTACTTC.

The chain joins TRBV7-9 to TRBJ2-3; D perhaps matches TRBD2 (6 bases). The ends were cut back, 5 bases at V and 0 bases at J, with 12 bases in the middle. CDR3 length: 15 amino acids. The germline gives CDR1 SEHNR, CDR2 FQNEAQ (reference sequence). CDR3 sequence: CASSLSGTSTDTQYF. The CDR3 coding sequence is TGTGCCAGCAGCCTTAGCGGTACTAGCACAGATACGCAGTATTTT.

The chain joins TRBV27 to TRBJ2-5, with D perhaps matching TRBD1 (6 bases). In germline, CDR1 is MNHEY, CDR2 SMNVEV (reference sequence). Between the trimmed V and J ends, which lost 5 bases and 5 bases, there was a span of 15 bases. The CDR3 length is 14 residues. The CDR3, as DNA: TGTGCCAGCAGTATAATCGGGACACTCGAGACCCAGTACTTC. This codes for CASSIIGTLETQYF.

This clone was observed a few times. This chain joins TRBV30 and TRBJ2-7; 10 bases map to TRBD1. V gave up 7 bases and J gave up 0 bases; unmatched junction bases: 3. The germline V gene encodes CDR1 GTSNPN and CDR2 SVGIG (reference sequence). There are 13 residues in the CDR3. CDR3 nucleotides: TGTGCCTACCGGGACAGGGGCTCCTACGAGCAGTACTTC. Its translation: CAYRDRGSYEQYF.

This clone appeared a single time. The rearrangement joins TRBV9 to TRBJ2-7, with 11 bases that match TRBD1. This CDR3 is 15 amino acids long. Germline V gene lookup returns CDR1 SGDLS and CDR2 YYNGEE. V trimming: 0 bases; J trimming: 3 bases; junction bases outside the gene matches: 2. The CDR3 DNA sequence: TGTGCCAGCAGCGTAGAGGGGACAGGGGGCTACGAGCAGTACTTC. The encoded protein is CASSVEGTGGYEQYF.

The CDR3 here is CASRPRGTDTQYF. The CDR3 coding sequence is TGTGCCAGCAGACCCCGGGGCACAGATACGCAGTATTTT. V is TRBV7-2 and J is TRBJ2-3; D call uncertain. The V end lost 6 bases, the J end lost 1 base, and 8 bases lay between the germline ends. Looked up from germline, CDR1 is SGHTA and CDR2 is FQGNSA. The CDR3 is 13 amino acids.

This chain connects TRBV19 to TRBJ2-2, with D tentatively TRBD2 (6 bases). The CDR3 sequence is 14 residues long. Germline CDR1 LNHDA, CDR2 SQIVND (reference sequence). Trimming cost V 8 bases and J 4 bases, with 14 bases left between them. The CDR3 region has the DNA TGTGCCAGTCGAGAAGGAGGGAGCACCGGGGAGCTGTTTTTT. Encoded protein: CASREGGSTGELFF.

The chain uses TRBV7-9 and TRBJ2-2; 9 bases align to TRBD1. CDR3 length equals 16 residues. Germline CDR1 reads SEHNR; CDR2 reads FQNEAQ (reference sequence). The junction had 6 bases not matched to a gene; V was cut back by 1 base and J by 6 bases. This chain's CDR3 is CASSLGGQGEAGELFF. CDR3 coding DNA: TGTGCCAGCAGCTTAGGGGGACAGGGAGAAGCCGGGGAGCTGTTTTTT.

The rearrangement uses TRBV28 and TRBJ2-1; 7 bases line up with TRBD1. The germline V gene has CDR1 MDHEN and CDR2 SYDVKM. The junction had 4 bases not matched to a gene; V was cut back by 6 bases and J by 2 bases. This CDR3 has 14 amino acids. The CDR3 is CASRWTGPYNEQFF. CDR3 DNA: TGTGCCAGCAGGTGGACAGGACCCTACAATGAGCAGTTCTTC.

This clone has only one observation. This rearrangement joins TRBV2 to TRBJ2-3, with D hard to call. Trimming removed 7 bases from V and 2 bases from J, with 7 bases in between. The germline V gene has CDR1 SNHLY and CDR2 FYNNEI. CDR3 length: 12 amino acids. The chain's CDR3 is CASTVLTDTQYF. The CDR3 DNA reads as TGTGCCAGCACGGTTCTCACAGATACGCAGTATTTT.

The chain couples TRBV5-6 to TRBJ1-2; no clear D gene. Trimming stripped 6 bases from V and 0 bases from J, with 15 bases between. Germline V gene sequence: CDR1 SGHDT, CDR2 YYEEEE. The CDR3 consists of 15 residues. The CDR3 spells CASKGRTNTNYGYTF. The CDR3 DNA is TGTGCCAGCAAGGGCAGGACTAACACTAACTATGGCTACACCTTC.

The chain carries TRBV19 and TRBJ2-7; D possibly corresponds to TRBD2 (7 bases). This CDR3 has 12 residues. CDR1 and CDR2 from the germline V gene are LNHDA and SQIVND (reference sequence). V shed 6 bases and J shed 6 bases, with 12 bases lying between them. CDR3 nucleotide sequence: TGTGCCAGTAGACCGGGGGGCGGCGAGCAGTACTTC. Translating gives CASRPGGGEQYF.

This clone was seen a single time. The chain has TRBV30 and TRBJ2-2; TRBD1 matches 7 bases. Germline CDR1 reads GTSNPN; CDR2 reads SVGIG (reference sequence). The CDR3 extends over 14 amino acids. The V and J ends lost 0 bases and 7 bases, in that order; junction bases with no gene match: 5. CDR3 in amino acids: CAWSVYRGGGELFF. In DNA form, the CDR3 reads TGTGCCTGGAGTGTATACAGGGGTGGCGGGGAGCTGTTTTTT.

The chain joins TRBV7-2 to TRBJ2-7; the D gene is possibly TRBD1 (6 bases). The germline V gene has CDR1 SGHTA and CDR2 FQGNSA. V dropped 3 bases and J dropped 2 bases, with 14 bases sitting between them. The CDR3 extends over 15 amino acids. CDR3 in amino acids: CASSFKIDRTYEQYF. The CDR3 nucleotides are TGTGCCAGCAGCTTTAAAATTGACAGGACCTACGAGCAGTACTTC.